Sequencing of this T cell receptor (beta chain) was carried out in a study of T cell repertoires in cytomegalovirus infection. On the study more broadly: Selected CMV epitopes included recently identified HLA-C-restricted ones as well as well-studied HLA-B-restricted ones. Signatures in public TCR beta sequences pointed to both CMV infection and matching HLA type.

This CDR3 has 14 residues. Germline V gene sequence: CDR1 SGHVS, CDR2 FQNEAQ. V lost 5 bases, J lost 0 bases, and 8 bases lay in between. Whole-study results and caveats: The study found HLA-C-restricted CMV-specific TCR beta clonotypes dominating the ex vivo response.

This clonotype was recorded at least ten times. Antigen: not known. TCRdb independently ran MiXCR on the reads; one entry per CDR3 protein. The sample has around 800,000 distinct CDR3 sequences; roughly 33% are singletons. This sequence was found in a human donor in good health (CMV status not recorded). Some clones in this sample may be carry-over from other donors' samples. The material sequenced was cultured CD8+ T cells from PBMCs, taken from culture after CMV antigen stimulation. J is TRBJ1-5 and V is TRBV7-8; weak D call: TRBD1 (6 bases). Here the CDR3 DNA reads TGTGCCAGCAGCACCAGGGGTAGCAATCAGCCCCAGCATTTT. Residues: CASSTRGSNQPQHF.